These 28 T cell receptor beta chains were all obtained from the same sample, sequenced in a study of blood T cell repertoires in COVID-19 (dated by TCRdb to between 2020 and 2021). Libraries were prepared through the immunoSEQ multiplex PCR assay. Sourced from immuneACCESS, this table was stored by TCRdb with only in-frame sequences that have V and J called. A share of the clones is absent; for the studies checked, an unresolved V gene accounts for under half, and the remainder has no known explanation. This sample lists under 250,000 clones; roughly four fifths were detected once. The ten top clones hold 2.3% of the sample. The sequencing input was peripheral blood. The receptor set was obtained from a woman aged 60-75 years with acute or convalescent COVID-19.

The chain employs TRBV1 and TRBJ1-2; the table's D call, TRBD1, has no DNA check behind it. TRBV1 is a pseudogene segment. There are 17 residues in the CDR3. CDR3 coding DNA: TGCACCAGCAGCCGCCCAAGGGTGCCGGGGATCAGGGGTGGCTACACCTTC. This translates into CTSSRPRVPGIRGGYTF.

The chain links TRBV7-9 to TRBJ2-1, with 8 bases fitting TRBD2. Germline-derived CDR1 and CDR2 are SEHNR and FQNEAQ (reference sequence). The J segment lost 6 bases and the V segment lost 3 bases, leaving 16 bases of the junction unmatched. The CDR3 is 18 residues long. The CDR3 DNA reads TGTGCCAGCAGCTTCTTTAGGTGGGAACTAGCGGTTGGCAATGAGCAGTTCTTC. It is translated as CASSFFRWELAVGNEQFF.

The CDR3 DNA reads as TGTGCCACCCTTAGCGGGACGAGCTACGAGCAGTACTTC. It yields the protein CATLSGTSYEQYF. The V call is TRBV6-5, the J call TRBJ2-7; 8 nucleotides agree with TRBD2. Germline CDR1 reads MNHEY; CDR2 reads SVGAGI. V was clipped by 10 bases and J by 3 bases; unmatched bases: 8. The CDR3 runs 13 residues.

CDR3 coding DNA: TGTGCCAGCAGCCGTGTTCGAGCGGGGGGAAATGAGCAGTTCTTC. Residues: CASSRVRAGGNEQFF. This sequence joins TRBV28 and TRBJ2-1; 9 positions match TRBD2. Per germline, CDR1 MDHEN and CDR2 SYDVKM. The CDR3 consists of 15 residues. The V and J ends lost 6 bases and 7 bases, in that order; junction bases with no gene match: 10. The whole variable domain, filled in from reference TRBV28 and TRBJ2-1, reads DVKVTQSSRYLVKRTGEKVFLECVQDMDHENMFWYRQDPGLGLRLIYFSYDVKMKEKGDIPEGYSVSREKKERFSLILESASTNQTSMYLCASSRVRAGGNEQFFGPGTRLTVL.

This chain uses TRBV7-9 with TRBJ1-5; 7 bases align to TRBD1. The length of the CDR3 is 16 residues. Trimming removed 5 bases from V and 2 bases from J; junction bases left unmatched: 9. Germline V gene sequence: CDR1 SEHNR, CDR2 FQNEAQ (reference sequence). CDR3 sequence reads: CASSRVDTGGNQPQHF. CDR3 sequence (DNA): TGTGCCAGCAGCCGTGTAGATACAGGGGGCAATCAGCCCCAGCATTTT.

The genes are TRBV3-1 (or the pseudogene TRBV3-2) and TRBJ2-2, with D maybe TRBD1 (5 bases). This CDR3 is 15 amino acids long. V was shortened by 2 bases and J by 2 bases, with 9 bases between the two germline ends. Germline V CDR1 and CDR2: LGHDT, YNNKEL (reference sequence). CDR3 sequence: CASSQRQFNTGELFF. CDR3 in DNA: TGTGCCAGCAGCCAACGACAGTTCAACACCGGGGAGCTGTTTTTT.

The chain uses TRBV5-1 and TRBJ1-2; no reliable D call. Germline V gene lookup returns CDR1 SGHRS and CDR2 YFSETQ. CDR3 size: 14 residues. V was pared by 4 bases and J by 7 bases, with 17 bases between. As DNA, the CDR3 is TGCGCCAGCAGCCGGTCGCTCGGCGGTAGTGGCTACACCTTC. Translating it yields CASSRSLGGSGYTF.

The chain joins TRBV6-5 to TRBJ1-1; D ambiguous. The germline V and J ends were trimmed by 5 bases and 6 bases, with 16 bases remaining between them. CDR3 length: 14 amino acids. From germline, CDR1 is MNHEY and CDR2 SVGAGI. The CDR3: CASSTRVTIPEAFF. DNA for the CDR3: TGTGCCAGCAGTACCCGGGTAACAATCCCTGAAGCTTTCTTT.

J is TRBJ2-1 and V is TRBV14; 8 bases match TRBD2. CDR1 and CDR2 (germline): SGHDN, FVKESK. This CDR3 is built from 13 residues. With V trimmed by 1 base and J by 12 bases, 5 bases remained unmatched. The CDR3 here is CASSQVPGGPQFF. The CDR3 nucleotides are TGTGCCAGCAGCCAAGTTCCGGGGGGGCCGCAGTTCTTC.

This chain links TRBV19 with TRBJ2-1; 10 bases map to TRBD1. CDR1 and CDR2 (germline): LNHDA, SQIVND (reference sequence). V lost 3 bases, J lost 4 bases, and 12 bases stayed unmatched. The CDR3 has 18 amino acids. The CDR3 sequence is CASSIYGTGVSQYNEQFF. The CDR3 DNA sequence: TGTGCCAGTAGTATTTACGGGACAGGGGTTTCGCAGTACAATGAGCAGTTCTTC.

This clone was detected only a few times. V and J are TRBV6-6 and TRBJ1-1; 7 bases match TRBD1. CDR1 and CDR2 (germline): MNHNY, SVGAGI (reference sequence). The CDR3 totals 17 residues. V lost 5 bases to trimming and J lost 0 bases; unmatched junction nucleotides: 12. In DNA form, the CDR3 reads TGTGCCAGCAGTCCTACCCGACAGGGAACTTTGAACACTGAAGCTTTCTTT. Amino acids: CASSPTRQGTLNTEAFF.

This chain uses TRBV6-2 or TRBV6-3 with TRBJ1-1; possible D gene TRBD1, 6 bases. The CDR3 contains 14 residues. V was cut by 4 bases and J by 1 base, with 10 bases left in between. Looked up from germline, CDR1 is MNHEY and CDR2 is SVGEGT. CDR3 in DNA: TGTGCCAGCAGTTTTCAAGGGGGGAACACTGAAGCTTTCTTT. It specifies CASSFQGGNTEAFF.

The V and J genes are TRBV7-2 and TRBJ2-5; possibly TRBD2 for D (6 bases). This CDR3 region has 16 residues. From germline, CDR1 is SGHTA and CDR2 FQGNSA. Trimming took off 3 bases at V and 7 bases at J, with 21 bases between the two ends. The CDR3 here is CASSFSGTLTEATQYF. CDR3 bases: TGTGCCAGCAGCTTTAGCGGTACACTCACTGAGGCGACCCAGTACTTC.

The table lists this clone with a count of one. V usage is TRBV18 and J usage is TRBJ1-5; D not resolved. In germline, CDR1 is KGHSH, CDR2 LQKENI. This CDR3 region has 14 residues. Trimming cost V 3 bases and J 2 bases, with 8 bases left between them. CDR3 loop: CASSPKEGNQPQHF. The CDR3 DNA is TGTGCCAGCTCACCGAAGGAGGGCAATCAGCCCCAGCATTTT.

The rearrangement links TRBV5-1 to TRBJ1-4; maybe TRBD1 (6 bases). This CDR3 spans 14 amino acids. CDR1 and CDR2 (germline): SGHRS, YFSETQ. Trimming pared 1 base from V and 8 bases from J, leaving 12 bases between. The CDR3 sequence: CASSLQGLEEKLFF. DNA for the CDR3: TGCGCCAGCAGCTTGCAGGGGTTGGAGGAAAAACTGTTTTTT.

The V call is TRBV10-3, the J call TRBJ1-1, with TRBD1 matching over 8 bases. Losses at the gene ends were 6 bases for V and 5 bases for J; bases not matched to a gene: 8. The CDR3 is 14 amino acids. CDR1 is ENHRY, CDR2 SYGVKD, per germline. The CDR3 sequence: CAISPTGARTEAFF. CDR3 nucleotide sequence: TGTGCCATCAGCCCGACAGGGGCAAGGACTGAAGCTTTCTTT.

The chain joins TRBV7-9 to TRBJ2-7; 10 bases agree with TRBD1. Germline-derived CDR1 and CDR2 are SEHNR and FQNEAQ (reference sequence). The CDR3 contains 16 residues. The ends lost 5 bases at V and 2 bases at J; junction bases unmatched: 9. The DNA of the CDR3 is TGTGCCAGCAGCCCTCGCCAGGGGACAGGGGCCTACGAGCAGTACTTC. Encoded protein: CASSPRQGTGAYEQYF. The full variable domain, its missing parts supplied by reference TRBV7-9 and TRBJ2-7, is DTGVSQNPRHKITKRGQNVTFRCDPISEHNRLYWYRQTLGQGPEFLTYFQNEAQLEKSRLLSDRFSAERPKGSFSTLEIQRTEQGDSAMYLCASSPRQGTGAYEQYFGPGTRLTVT.

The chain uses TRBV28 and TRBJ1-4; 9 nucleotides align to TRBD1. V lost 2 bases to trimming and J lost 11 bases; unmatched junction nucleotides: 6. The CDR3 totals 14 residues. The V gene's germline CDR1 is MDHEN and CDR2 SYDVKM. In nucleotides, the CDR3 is TGTGCCAGCAGTTTAAGGGACAGGGTGGGGAAACTGTTTTTT. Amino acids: CASSLRDRVGKLFF. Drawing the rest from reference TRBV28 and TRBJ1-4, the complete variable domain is DVKVTQSSRYLVKRTGEKVFLECVQDMDHENMFWYRQDPGLGLRLIYFSYDVKMKEKGDIPEGYSVSREKKERFSLILESASTNQTSMYLCASSLRDRVGKLFFGSGTQLSVL.

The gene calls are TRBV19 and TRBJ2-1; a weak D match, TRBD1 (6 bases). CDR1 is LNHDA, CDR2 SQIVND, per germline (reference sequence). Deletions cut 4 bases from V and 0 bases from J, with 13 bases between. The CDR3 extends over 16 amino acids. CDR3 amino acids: CASSTTGTSSYNEQFF. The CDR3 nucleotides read TGTGCCAGTAGTACCACCGGGACAAGCTCCTACAATGAGCAGTTCTTC.

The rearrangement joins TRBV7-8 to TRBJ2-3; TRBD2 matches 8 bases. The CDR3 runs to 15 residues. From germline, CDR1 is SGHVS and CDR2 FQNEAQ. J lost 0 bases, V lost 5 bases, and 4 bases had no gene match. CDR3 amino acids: CASSPVAGSTDTQYF. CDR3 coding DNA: TGTGCCAGCAGCCCGGTAGCGGGGAGCACAGATACGCAGTATTTT.

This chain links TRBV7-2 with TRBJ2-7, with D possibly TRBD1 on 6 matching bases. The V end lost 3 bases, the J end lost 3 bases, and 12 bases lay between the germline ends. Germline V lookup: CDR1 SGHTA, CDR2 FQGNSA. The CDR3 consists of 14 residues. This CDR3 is CASSFSGAVYEQYF. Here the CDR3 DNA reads TGTGCCAGCAGCTTTTCAGGGGCCGTCTACGAGCAGTACTTC.

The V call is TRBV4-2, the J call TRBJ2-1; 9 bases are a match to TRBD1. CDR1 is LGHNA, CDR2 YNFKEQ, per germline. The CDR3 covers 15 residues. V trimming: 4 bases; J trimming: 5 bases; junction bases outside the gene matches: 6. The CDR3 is CASSPQQGANNEQFF. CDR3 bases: TGTGCCAGCAGCCCGCAACAGGGGGCTAACAATGAGCAGTTCTTC.

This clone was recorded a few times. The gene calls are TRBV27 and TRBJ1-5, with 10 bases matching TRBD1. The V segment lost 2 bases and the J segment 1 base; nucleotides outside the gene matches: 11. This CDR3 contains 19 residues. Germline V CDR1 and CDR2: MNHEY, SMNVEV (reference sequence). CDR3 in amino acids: CASSLHYPSGQGSNQPQHF. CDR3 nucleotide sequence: TGTGCCAGCAGTTTACATTATCCCTCGGGACAGGGGAGCAATCAGCCCCAGCATTTT.

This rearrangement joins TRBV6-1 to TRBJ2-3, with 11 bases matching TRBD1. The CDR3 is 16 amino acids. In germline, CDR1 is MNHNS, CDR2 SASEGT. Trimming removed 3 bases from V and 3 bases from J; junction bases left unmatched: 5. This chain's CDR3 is CASSDWTGGLTDTQYF. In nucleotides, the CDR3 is TGTGCCAGCAGTGATTGGACAGGGGGCTTGACAGATACGCAGTATTTT.

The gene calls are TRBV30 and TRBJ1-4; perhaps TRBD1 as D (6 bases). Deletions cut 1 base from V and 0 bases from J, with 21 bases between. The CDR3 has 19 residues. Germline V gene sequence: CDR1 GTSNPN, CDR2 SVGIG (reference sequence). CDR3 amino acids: CAWSAQLGSTGSTNEKLFF. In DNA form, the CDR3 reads TGTGCCTGGAGTGCCCAATTGGGGTCTACAGGGTCAACTAATGAAAAACTGTTTTTT.

CDR3 sequence (DNA): TGCGCCAGCAGCTTGACTGGTAGCTCCTACAATGAGCAGTTCTTC. This codes for CASSLTGSSYNEQFF. The chain combines TRBV5-1 with TRBJ2-1; D is unclear. Germline V lookup: CDR1 SGHRS, CDR2 YFSETQ. V was cut by 1 base and J by 0 bases, with 8 bases left in between. The CDR3 runs to 15 residues.

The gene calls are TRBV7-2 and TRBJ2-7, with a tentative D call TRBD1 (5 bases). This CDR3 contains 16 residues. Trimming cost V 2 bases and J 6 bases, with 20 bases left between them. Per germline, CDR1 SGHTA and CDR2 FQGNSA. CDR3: CASSLLPSGPFSEQYF. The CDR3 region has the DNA TGTGCCAGCAGCTTATTACCCTCAGGGCCCTTTAGCGAGCAGTACTTC.

CDR3 nucleotides: TGTGCCAGCACTTGGGGACAGGATAATTCCTACGAGCAGTACTTC. This codes for CASTWGQDNSYEQYF. This chain connects TRBV7-2 to TRBJ2-7; 8 nucleotides match TRBD1. CDR3 length equals 15 residues. With 7 bases clipped from V and 1 base from J, the junction kept 9 bases outside the gene matches. Germline V gene lookup returns CDR1 SGHTA and CDR2 FQGNSA.